This is a list of T cell receptor beta chains from one sample in a study of T cells after yellow fever vaccination. TCRdb reanalysed the 5' RACE reads using MiXCR and keeps one entry per CDR3 protein. The sample yields about 630,000 distinct CDR3 sequences, more than 9% seen once. This material consisted of PBMCs, taken on the day of the yellow fever booster vaccination. These receptors all stem from a young man who received the YFV17D yellow fever vaccine. Each CDR3 is given with its conserved first and last residue. Fields, in order: V gene, D gene, J gene, clone size, CDR3 protein, CDR3 DNA. D genes are given only for firm matches. A row's size may be missing; if present it is once, few, many or a size class.

v_call: TRBV7-8; d_call: TRBD2; j_call: TRBJ2-1; clone_size: .; cdr3_aa: CASSETSGFSNEQFF; cdr3_nt: TGTGCCAGCAGCGAGACTAGCGGGTTTAGCAATGAGCAGTTCTTC
v_call: TRBV6-5; d_call: TRBD2; j_call: TRBJ2-7; clone_size: .; cdr3_aa: CASSYSAPGLAGPYEQYF; cdr3_nt: TGTGCCAGCAGTTACTCTGCCCCGGGACTAGCGGGGCCCTACGAGCAGTACTTC
v_call: TRBV9; d_call: .; j_call: TRBJ2-3; clone_size: few; cdr3_aa: CAGSRDHTDTQYF; cdr3_nt: TGTGCCGGGTCCAGGGACCACACAGATACGCAGTATTTT
v_call: TRBV7-2; d_call: TRBD2; j_call: TRBJ2-5; clone_size: .; cdr3_aa: CASSPSGSNVETQYF; cdr3_nt: TGTGCCAGCAGCCCTAGCGGGAGTAATGTAGAGACCCAGTACTTC
v_call: TRBV3-1; d_call: TRBD2; j_call: TRBJ2-1; clone_size: .; cdr3_aa: CASSQEQRETYNEQFF; cdr3_nt: TGTGCCAGCAGCCAAGAACAGCGGGAGACCTACAATGAGCAGTTCTTC
v_call: TRBV20-1; d_call: .; j_call: TRBJ1-5; clone_size: .; cdr3_aa: CSARGFSNQPQHF; cdr3_nt: TGCAGTGCTAGAGGGTTTAGCAATCAGCCCCAGCATTTT
v_call: TRBV19; d_call: .; j_call: TRBJ2-1; clone_size: many; cdr3_aa: CASSAHNEQFF; cdr3_nt: TGTGCCAGCAGCGCACACAATGAGCAGTTCTTC
v_call: TRBV5-6; d_call: .; j_call: TRBJ2-1; clone_size: few; cdr3_aa: CASSFYGSLNEQFF; cdr3_nt: TGTGCCAGCAGCTTTTACGGGAGCTTAAATGAGCAGTTCTTC
v_call: TRBV6-1; d_call: .; j_call: TRBJ2-6; clone_size: few; cdr3_aa: CASSRQRSGANVLTF; cdr3_nt: TGTGCCAGCAGCCGACAGCGCTCTGGGGCCAACGTCCTGACTTTC
v_call: TRBV30; d_call: TRBD1; j_call: TRBJ1-5; clone_size: .; cdr3_aa: CAWSRDRGLQPQHF; cdr3_nt: TGTGCCTGGAGCCGGGACAGGGGGCTTCAGCCCCAGCATTTT
v_call: TRBV27; d_call: TRBD1; j_call: TRBJ2-3; clone_size: many; cdr3_aa: CASSLLDRGGSQYF; cdr3_nt: TGTGCCAGCAGTTTACTGGACAGGGGAGGCTCGCAGTATTTT
v_call: TRBV3-1; d_call: .; j_call: TRBJ2-3; clone_size: few; cdr3_aa: CASSQWADTQYF; cdr3_nt: TGTGCCAGCAGCCAATGGGCTGATACGCAGTATTTT
v_call: TRBV5-6; d_call: TRBD2; j_call: TRBJ2-2; clone_size: many; cdr3_aa: CASSLVAGGTGELFF; cdr3_nt: TGTGCCAGCAGCTTGGTAGCGGGGGGGACCGGGGAGCTGTTTTTT
v_call: TRBV18; d_call: .; j_call: TRBJ2-1; clone_size: few; cdr3_aa: CASSPQGIANEQFF; cdr3_nt: TGTGCCAGCTCCCCCCAGGGCATAGCGAATGAGCAGTTCTTC
v_call: TRBV15; d_call: .; j_call: TRBJ1-4; clone_size: .; cdr3_aa: CATSKSLATNEKLFF; cdr3_nt: TGTGCCACCAGCAAAAGCCTGGCGACTAATGAAAAACTGTTTTTT
v_call: TRBV2; d_call: .; j_call: TRBJ2-4; clone_size: .; cdr3_aa: CASRDPGEVDIQYF; cdr3_nt: TGTGCCAGCAGGGACCCGGGAGAAGTAGACATTCAGTACTTC
v_call: TRBV6-5; d_call: TRBD1; j_call: TRBJ1-6; clone_size: .; cdr3_aa: CASSYSTPGQQNSPLHF; cdr3_nt: TGTGCCAGCAGTTACTCAACCCCGGGACAGCAAAATTCACCCCTCCACTTT
v_call: TRBV20-1; d_call: .; j_call: TRBJ2-5; clone_size: .; cdr3_aa: CSARVTKQETQYF; cdr3_nt: TGCAGTGCTCGAGTAACGAAACAAGAGACCCAGTACTTC
v_call: TRBV20-1; d_call: TRBD2; j_call: TRBJ2-2; clone_size: .; cdr3_aa: CSARAGLAGGRFAGELFF; cdr3_nt: TGCAGTGCTAGGGCCGGACTAGCGGGAGGGCGTTTCGCCGGGGAGCTGTTTTTT
v_call: TRBV28; d_call: TRBD2; j_call: TRBJ2-3; clone_size: .; cdr3_aa: CATSRAGGPSTDTQYF; cdr3_nt: TGTGCCACCTCCCGGGCGGGAGGACCTAGCACAGATACGCAGTATTTT
v_call: TRBV5-1; d_call: TRBD2; j_call: TRBJ2-3; clone_size: many; cdr3_aa: CASSLAPSGGTDTQYF; cdr3_nt: TGCGCCAGCAGCTTGGCCCCTAGCGGAGGCACAGATACGCAGTATTTT
v_call: TRBV7-2; d_call: TRBD2; j_call: TRBJ2-7; clone_size: .; cdr3_aa: CASSLASFEETSDVGRDEQYF; cdr3_nt: TGTGCCAGCAGCTTAGCTTCCTTTGAGGAGACTAGCGACGTGGGCCGAGACGAGCAGTACTTC
v_call: TRBV7-2; d_call: TRBD1; j_call: TRBJ2-5; clone_size: few; cdr3_aa: CASIQGARETQYF; cdr3_nt: TGTGCCAGCATCCAGGGGGCTAGAGAGACCCAGTACTTC
v_call: TRBV24-1; d_call: TRBD1; j_call: TRBJ2-2; clone_size: .; cdr3_aa: CATSDAGQVHTGELFF; cdr3_nt: TGTGCCACCAGTGACGCGGGACAGGTGCACACCGGGGAGCTGTTTTTT
v_call: TRBV3-1; d_call: TRBD2; j_call: TRBJ2-3; clone_size: few; cdr3_aa: CASSQTSVQDTQYF; cdr3_nt: TGTGCCAGCAGCCAGACTAGCGTTCAAGATACGCAGTATTTT
v_call: TRBV7-2; d_call: .; j_call: TRBJ2-3; clone_size: .; cdr3_aa: CASSLVSTSTDTQYF; cdr3_nt: TGTGCCAGCAGCTTAGTATCGACGAGCACAGATACGCAGTATTTT
v_call: TRBV29-1; d_call: .; j_call: TRBJ2-1; clone_size: many; cdr3_aa: CSVIPPPSYNEQFF; cdr3_nt: TGCAGCGTTATCCCCCCCCCGTCCTACAATGAGCAGTTCTTC
v_call: TRBV25-1; d_call: .; j_call: TRBJ2-7; clone_size: .; cdr3_aa: CASSESGGPYEQYF; cdr3_nt: TGTGCCAGCAGTGAGTCAGGGGGGCCCTACGAGCAGTACTTC
v_call: TRBV5-1; d_call: .; j_call: TRBJ1-4; clone_size: few; cdr3_aa: CASSLTASNEKLFF; cdr3_nt: TGCGCCAGCAGCTTGACGGCCTCTAATGAAAAACTGTTTTTT
v_call: TRBV19; d_call: .; j_call: TRBJ1-5; clone_size: .; cdr3_aa: CASSIPWGSSNQPQHF; cdr3_nt: TGTGCCAGTAGTATTCCATGGGGGAGTAGCAATCAGCCCCAGCATTTT